Below are 13 T cell receptor beta chains sequenced from a single sample in a study of blood T cell repertoires in COVID-19. TCRdb's copy holds only in-frame clones and misses some; the assay was immunoSEQ multiplex PCR. The table shows some 210,000 clones, with about 85% occurring only once. The sequenced material came from peripheral blood. The receptor source for this set is a human donor in a cohort sampled during active COVID-19.

The chain combines TRBV27 with TRBJ2-7, with D tentatively TRBD2 (5 bases). This CDR3 has 13 residues. The V end lost 3 bases, the J end lost 3 bases, and 9 bases lay between the germline ends. CDR1 is MNHEY, CDR2 SMNVEV, per germline (reference sequence). CDR3 bases: TGTGCCAGCAGTTTGGAGGCAGACTACGAGCAGTACTTC. This translates into CASSLEADYEQYF.

This chain joins TRBV6-5 and TRBJ2-7; 7 bases are shared with TRBD1. The junction had 5 bases not matched to a gene; V was cut back by 0 bases and J by 3 bases. CDR3 length equals 15 residues. Germline V gives CDR1 MNHEY, CDR2 SVGAGI. The CDR3 region is CASSYSAGGDYEQYV. The DNA for the CDR3 is TGTGCCAGCAGTTACTCGGCAGGGGGTGACTACGAGCAGTACGTC.

The CDR3, as DNA: TGTGCCAGCAGTTCAACGGGACTAGCGGGAGCGCACACGCAGTATTTT. This gives the protein CASSSTGLAGAHTQYF. The V call is TRBV28, the J call TRBJ2-3, with 14 bases lining up with TRBD2. The CDR3 loop spans 16 amino acids. Germline CDR1 and CDR2: MDHEN and SYDVKM. Trimming at V came to 4 bases and at J to 9 bases, leaving 9 bases not matched to a gene.

This clone was seen only a few times. V and J are TRBV9 and TRBJ2-5; 9 positions agree with TRBD2. Germline V gene sequence: CDR1 SGDLS, CDR2 YYNGEE. This CDR3 comprises 14 residues. The J segment lost 5 bases and the V segment lost 2 bases, leaving 4 bases of the junction unmatched. CDR3 in DNA: TGTGCCAGCAGCGTTAGCGGGGGTTCGGAGACCCAGTACTTC. Encoded protein: CASSVSGGSETQYF. Together with reference TRBV9 and TRBJ2-5, the CDR3 gives the full variable domain: DSGVTQTPKHLITATGQRVTLRCSPRSGDLSVYWYQQSLDQGLQFLIQYYNGEERAKGNILERFSAQQFPDLHSELNLSSLELGDSALYFCASSVSGGSETQYFGPGTRLLVL.

CDR3 in DNA: TGTGCCAGCAGCCCCTACGACAGGGGCTTGGGGCATACGCAGTATTTT. Translation: CASSPYDRGLGHTQYF. V and J are TRBV7-3 and TRBJ2-3; 8 bases are a match to TRBD1. CDR3 size: 16 residues. The ends lost 5 bases at V and 7 bases at J; junction bases unmatched: 14. Germline values: CDR1 SGHTA, CDR2 FQGTGA. Full variable domain (missing parts from reference TRBV7-3 and TRBJ2-3): GAGVSQTPSNKVTEKGKYVELRCDPISGHTALYWYRQSLGQGPEFLIYFQGTGAADDSGLPNDRFFAVRPEGSVSTLKIQRTERGDSAVYLCASSPYDRGLGHTQYFGPGTRLTVL.

The sample holds one count of this clone. The chain is built from TRBV29-1 and TRBJ2-1, with TRBD1 as a possible D gene (5 bases). Germline CDR1 SQVTM, CDR2 ANQGSEA. The CDR3 spans 13 residues. V was trimmed by 4 bases and J by 9 bases, leaving 16 bases between them. This chain's CDR3 is CSVGGGAQGEQFF. The CDR3 DNA reads TGCAGCGTTGGTGGCGGAGCCCAGGGTGAGCAGTTCTTC.

This clone was detected only once. J is TRBJ2-7 and V is TRBV6-5; 9 nucleotides agree with TRBD1. The CDR3 contains 14 residues. CDR1 and CDR2 from the germline V gene are MNHEY and SVGAGI. V dropped 6 bases and J dropped 4; count of bases not matched to a gene: 7. The CDR3 nucleotides are TGTGCCAGCAGAGTCTCGGACAGGGGTTACGAGCAGTACTTC. The encoded protein is CASRVSDRGYEQYF.

The chain employs TRBV28 and TRBJ2-2, with TRBD2 as a possible D gene (5 bases). The CDR3 has 17 residues. V lost 1 base to trimming and J lost 0 bases, with 12 bases between them. Germline assignment: CDR1 MDHEN and CDR2 SYDVKM. The CDR3 DNA sequence: TGTGCCAGCAGTTTATCGGGCGGAGGCGCGAACACCGGGGAGCTGTTTTTT. It translates to CASSLSGGGANTGELFF.

This chain uses TRBV9 with TRBJ2-3, with TRBD2 identical over 8 bases. Germline CDR1 SGDLS, CDR2 YYNGEE. The V gene end was trimmed by 5 bases and the J gene end by 5 bases; junction bases not matched to a gene: 16. This CDR3 is 17 amino acids long. The DNA of the CDR3 is TGTGCCAGCAGTCTTGAGTTATTAGCGGGGATTGGAGATACGCAGTATTTT. Translated: CASSLELLAGIGDTQYF.

V is TRBV30 and J is TRBJ1-4; 7 bases are a match to TRBD1. Trimming removed 2 bases from V and 0 bases from J; junction bases left unmatched: 15. CDR3 length: 19 amino acids. The germline CDR1 and CDR2 sequences are GTSNPN and SVGIG (reference sequence). As DNA, the CDR3 is TGTGCCTGGAGTCCCGAGGAGGGGGCCTCCAGAACAACTAATGAAAAACTGTTTTTT. Amino acids: CAWSPEEGASRTTNEKLFF. Filled out from reference TRBV30 and TRBJ1-4, the complete variable domain reads SQTIHQWPATLVQPVGSPLSLECTVEGTSNPNLYWYRQAAGRGLQLLFYSVGIGQISSEVPQNLSASRPQDRQFILSSKKLLLSDSGFYLCAWSPEEGASRTTNEKLFFGSGTQLSVL.

This chain joins TRBV2 and TRBJ1-5; 8 bases are shared with TRBD1. The CDR3 is 15 amino acids. Germline assignment: CDR1 SNHLY and CDR2 FYNNEI. V gave up 6 bases and J gave up 7 bases; unmatched junction bases: 11. The CDR3 DNA sequence: TGTGCCAGCAGAGAAAGGACAGGGCGGACACAGCCCCAGCATTTT. Its translation is CASRERTGRTQPQHF.

The chain employs TRBV5-1 and TRBJ1-5, with 7 bases identical to TRBD1. This CDR3 contains 15 residues. In germline, CDR1 is SGHRS, CDR2 YFSETQ. The junction had 8 bases not matched to a gene; V was cut back by 4 bases and J by 4 bases. In nucleotides, the CDR3 is TGCGCCAGCAGCCCGCTGGGACAGTTAAATCAGCCCCAGCATTTT. Its translation: CASSPLGQLNQPQHF.

The CDR3 sequence: CASSQEGGAREDQYF. In nucleotides, the CDR3 is TGTGCCAGCAGCCAAGAGGGGGGGGCCCGTGAGGACCAGTACTTC. The genes are TRBV4-2 and TRBJ2-5; tentatively, D is TRBD2 (7 bases). V was trimmed by 0 bases and J by 10 bases, leaving 18 bases between them. In germline, CDR1 is LGHNA, CDR2 YNFKEQ. This CDR3 is built from 15 residues.